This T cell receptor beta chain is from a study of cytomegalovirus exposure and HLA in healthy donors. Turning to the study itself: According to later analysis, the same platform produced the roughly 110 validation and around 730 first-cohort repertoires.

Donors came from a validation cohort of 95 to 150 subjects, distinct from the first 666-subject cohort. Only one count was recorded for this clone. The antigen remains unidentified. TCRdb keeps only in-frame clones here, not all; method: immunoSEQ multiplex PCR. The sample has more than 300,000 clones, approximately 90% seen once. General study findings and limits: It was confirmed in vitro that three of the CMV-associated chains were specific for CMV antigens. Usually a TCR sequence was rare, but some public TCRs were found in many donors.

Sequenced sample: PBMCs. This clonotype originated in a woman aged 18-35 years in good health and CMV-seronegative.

The DNA of the CDR3 is TGTGCCAGTAGTGTCCGGGACAGGGGGCGAGTAAGTCAGCCCCAGCATTTT. Protein: CASSVRDRGRVSQPQHF. This chain uses TRBV19 with TRBJ1-5, with TRBD1 identical over 12 bases. Germline CDR1 LNHDA, CDR2 SQIVND (reference sequence). This CDR3 is built from 17 residues. Trimming at V came to 5 bases and at J to 6 bases, leaving 11 bases not matched to a gene.